This T cell receptor beta chain was sequenced during a study of cytomegalovirus exposure and HLA in healthy donors. CDR3 length equals 15 residues. The germline gives CDR1 MNHEY, CDR2 SVGAGI. The study, taken as a whole, reports: CMV serostatus was the only recorded immune exposure for donors.

Both 60 Vbeta primers and 13 Jbeta primers went into the PCR. Here immunoSEQ multiplex PCR was the method, and the copy in TCRdb shows in-frame clones only, minus some. Among 110,000 to 150,000 clones listed, around 80% were seen once. Turning to this clone: Its specificity is not known. A read error may produce the germline difference seen at one junction end. Other DNA sequences in the same sample also yield this CDR3.

Sequencing input: PBMCs. This receptor was obtained from a man in his forties or fifties in good health and CMV-seronegative. The rearrangement uses TRBV6-5 and TRBJ1-6, with D perhaps matching TRBD1 (5 bases). The CDR3 here is CASSYLGAINSPLHF. In DNA, the CDR3 is TGTGCCAGCAGTTACTTAGGGGCTATTAATTCCCCCCTCCACTTT.